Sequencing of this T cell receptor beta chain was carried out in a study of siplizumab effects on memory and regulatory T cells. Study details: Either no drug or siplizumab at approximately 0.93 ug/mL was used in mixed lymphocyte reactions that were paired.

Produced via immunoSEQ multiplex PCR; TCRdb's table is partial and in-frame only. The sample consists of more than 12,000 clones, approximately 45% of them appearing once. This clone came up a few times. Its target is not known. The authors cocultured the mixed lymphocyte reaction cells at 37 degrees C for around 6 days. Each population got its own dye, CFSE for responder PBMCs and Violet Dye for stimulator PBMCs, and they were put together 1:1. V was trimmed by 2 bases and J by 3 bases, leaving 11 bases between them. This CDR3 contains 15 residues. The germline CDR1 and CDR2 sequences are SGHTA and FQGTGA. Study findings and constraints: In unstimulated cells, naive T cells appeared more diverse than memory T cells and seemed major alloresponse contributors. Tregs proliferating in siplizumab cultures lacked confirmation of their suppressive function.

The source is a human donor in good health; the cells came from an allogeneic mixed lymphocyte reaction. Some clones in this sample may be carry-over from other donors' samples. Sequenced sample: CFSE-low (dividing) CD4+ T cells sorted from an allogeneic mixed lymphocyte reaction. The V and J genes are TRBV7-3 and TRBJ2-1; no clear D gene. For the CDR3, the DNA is TGTGCCAGCAGCTTAGGAGCGAGGATCTACAATGAGCAGTTCTTC. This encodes CASSLGARIYNEQFF. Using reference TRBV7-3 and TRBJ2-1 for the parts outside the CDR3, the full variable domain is GAGVSQTPSNKVTEKGKYVELRCDPISGHTALYWYRQSLGQGPEFLIYFQGTGAADDSGLPNDRFFAVRPEGSVSTLKIQRTERGDSAVYLCASSLGARIYNEQFFGPGTRLTVL.